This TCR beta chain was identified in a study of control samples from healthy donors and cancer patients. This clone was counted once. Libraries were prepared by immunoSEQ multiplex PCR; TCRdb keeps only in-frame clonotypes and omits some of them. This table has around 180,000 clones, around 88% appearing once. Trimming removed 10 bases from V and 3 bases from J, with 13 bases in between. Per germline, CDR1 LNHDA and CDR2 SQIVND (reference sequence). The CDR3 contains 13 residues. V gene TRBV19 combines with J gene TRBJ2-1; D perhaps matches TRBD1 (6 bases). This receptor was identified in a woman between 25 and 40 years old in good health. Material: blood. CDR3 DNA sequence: TGTGCCACCTCGGACAGCCGCTACAATGAGCAGTTCTTC. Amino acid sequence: CATSDSRYNEQFF.